The present T cell receptor beta chain was sequenced within a study of shared clonotypes between healthy human individuals. Sequencing used immunoSEQ multiplex PCR; TCRdb keeps in-frame clones, though not all of them. The sample has approximately 710,000 clones, 80% to 95% seen once. The germline V gene encodes CDR1 LGHNT and CDR2 FRNRAP. This CDR3 has 15 residues. The junction had 12 bases not matched to a gene; V was cut back by 6 bases and J by 5 bases. CD8 memory was a combination of CD45RO+ cells and CCR7-negative CD45RA+ TemRA cells. The sequenced sample consisted of memory CD8+ T cells from PBMCs. This sample's subset: CD45RO+ cells pooled with CCR7-negative TemRA cells. This receptor was identified in a man between 18 and 29 years old in good health. Some clones in this sample may be carry-over from other donors' samples. This chain joins TRBV12-5 and TRBJ2-5; 7 bases match TRBD1. CDR3 sequence (DNA): TGTGCTAGTGGCCGGCACGAGGGGGCTTCGGAGACCCAGTACTTC. Its protein is CASGRHEGASETQYF.